This TCR beta chain was captured in a study of cytomegalovirus exposure and HLA in healthy donors. General observations from the study: Reportedly, diagnosis of cytomegalovirus status by the classifier showed high specificity and sensitivity. There were around 160 TCR beta chains listed as cytomegalovirus-associated.

This table comes from immunoSEQ multiplex PCR, and its TCRdb copy is limited to in-frame clones, with some not included. This sample carries over 200,000 clones, roughly 90% of them seen once, and the ten largest clones take less than 0.4%. This CDR3 is 15 amino acids long. Deletions cut 5 bases from V and 5 bases from J, with 18 bases between. CDR1 SEHNR and CDR2 FQNEAQ come from the germline V gene (reference sequence). With regard to this clone: The antigen is not known.

Separation from the roughly 680-subject first cohort characterized the roughly 110-subject validation cohort, to which the donors belonged. The sequenced sample was PBMCs. The clonotype originates from a woman aged 18-35 years in good health and CMV-seronegative. V and J are TRBV7-9 and TRBJ2-5, with D perhaps TRBD2 (6 bases). The DNA of the CDR3 is TGTGCCAGCAGCGGACCTCGGGGACTTGTGGAGACCCAGTACTTC. This codes for CASSGPRGLVETQYF.